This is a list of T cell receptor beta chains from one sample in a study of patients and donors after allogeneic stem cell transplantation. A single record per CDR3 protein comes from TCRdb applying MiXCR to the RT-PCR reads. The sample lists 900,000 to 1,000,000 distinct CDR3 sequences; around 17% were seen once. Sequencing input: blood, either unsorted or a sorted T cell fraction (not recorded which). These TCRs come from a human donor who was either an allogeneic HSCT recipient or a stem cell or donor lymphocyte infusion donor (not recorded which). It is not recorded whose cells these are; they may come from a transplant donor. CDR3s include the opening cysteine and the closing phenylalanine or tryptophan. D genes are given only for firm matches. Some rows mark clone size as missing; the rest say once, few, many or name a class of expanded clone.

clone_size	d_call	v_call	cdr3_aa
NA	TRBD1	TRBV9	CASSVAAGGSYEQYF
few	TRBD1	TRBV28	CASSLGTDIFYEQYF
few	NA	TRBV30	CAWSVGRSSEAFF
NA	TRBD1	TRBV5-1	CASSTTGTGGGEQYF
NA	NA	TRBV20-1	CSAARGRFTEAFF
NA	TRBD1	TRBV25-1	CASSEFSGQVKPELFF
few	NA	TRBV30	CAWSVNYEQYF
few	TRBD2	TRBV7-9	CASSLGLAGAQGQFF
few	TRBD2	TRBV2	CASEIAGVPDTQYF
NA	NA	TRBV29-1	CSIVLRGSGTNYGYTF
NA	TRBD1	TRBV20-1	CSGTGGWDTGELFF
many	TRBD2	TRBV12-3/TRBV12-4	CASSFAASGKGEQFF
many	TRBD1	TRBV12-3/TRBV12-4	CASSPQFGQGRSYEQYF
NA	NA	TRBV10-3	CAIRDPNGTPRATEAFF
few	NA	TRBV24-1	CATSDSGRVDIYEQYF
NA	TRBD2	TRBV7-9	CASTPQITSVDTDTQYF
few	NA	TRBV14	CASSHQPAEQYF
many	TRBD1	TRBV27	CASSLSQTGWTGELFF
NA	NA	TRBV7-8	CASSLVRAGEQFF
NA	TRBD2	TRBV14	CASSKPGLAGAYEQYF
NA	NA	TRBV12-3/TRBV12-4	CASSLWGNTDTQYF
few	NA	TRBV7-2	CASSLVGLGSTGELFF
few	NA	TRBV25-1	CASSVTATGELFF
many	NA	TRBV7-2	CASSYPRQSTDTQYF
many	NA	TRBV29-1	CRTRQENTGELFF
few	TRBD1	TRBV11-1	CASSSPPSRQGDSYEQYF
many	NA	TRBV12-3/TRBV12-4	CASSLEWRDTQYF
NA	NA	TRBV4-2	CTSSQSSRSTDTQYF
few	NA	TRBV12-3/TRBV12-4	CASTSDYSYEQYF
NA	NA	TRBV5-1	CASSVGIGTNTDTQYF
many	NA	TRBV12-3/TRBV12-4	CASSLAGPQHF
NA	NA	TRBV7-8	CASRRQQENTEAFF
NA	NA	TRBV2	CASRDRTGTGELFF
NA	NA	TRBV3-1	CASSQESRAYEQYF
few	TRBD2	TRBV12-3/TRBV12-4	CASSKAGEIDTQYF
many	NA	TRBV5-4	CASSLGGDSNQPQHF
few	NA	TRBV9	CASERSGGTDTQYF
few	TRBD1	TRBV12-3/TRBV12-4	CASTEDRGTEAFF
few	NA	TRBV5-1	CASSKDIVGGYEQYF
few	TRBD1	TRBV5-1	CASSLVGQGNGYTF
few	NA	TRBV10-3	CAISESDSAGELFF
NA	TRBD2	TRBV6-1	CASQVAGAYEQYF
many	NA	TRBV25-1	CASSEQDTGELFF
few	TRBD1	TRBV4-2	CASSRQGGEKLFF
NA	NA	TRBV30	CAWAAGYEQYF
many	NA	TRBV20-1	CSARGGFNEQFF
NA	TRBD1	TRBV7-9	CASSQSTGDHYGYTF
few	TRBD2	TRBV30	CAWGGSGRSYNEQFF
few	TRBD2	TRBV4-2	CASSSRPGGDTDTQYF
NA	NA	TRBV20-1	CSAKTREFQFF
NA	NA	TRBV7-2	CASSFGWGGANVLTF
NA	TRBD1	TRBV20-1	CSARDDRDRGNQPQHF
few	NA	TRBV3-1	CASSSQGRAQNTEAFF
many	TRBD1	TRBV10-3	CATGGSTNEKLFF
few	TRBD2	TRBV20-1	CSARELLAGDEQFF
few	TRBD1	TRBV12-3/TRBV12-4	CASSSGQGWDTQYF
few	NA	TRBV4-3	CASSQKRGTANEKLFF
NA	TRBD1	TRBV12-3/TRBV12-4	CASTEGQRDYTF
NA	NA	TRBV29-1	CSVEDPETQYF
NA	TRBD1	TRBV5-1	CASSSQGGLQDNEQFF